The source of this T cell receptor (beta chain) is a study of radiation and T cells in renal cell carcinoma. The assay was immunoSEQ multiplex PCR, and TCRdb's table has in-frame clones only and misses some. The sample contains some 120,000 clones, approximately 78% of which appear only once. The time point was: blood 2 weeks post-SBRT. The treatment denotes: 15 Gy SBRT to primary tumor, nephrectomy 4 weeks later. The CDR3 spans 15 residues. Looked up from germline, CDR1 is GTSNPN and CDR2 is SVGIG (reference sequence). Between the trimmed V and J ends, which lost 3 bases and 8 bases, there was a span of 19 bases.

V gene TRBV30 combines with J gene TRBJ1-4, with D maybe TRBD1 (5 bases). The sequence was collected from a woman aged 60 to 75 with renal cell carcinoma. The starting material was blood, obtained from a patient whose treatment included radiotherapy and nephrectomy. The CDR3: CAWSEGLSGDEKLFF. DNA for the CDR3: TGTGCCTGGAGCGAGGGCCTCAGTGGGGACGAAAAACTGTTTTTT.